The 28 T cell receptor beta chains reported below all come from one sample, sequenced in a study of blood T cells in healthy people across ages (dated by TCRdb to 2014 to 2015). The library was prepared using 5' RACE. Sequencing used an Illumina HiSeq 2500. A second PCR of roughly 6 to 12 cycles was run with a J-beta primer mix and a sample-barcoded 5' primer. Through fastp at Q25 and MiXCR, TCRdb rebuilt clones from the public reads, retaining in-frame beta chains. Each entry is one CDR3 protein sequence, shown with its most common DNA and genes. This sample lists 1.5 million to 2 million distinct CDR3 sequences; around 48% were detected once. Approximately 2.1% of the sample is in the top ten clones. Sequenced: blood. The receptors come from a woman in her thirties or forties in good health.

This CDR3 is CASRLTSDTQYF. The CDR3 DNA is TGCGCCAGCAGGCTTACGTCGGATACGCAGTATTTT. The V and J genes are TRBV5-1 and TRBJ2-3; D is ambiguous. With 5 bases removed from V and 6 bases from J, the gap between germline ends came to 10 bases. The CDR3 extends over 12 amino acids. Germline V CDR1 and CDR2: SGHRS, YFSETQ. Supplemented by reference TRBV5-1 and TRBJ2-3, the full variable domain reads KAGVTQTPRYLIKTRGQQVTLSCSPISGHRSVSWYQQTPGQGLQFLFEYFSETQRNKGNFPGRFSGRQFSNSRSEMNVSTLELGDSALYLCASRLTSDTQYFGPGTRLTVL.

This clonotype was detected a few times. V gene TRBV9 combines with J gene TRBJ1-2; 8 bases are shared with TRBD1. Germline CDR1 and CDR2: SGDLS and YYNGEE. The CDR3 extends over 16 amino acids. The V and J ends lost 1 base and 3 bases, in that order; junction bases with no gene match: 8. The CDR3 DNA is TGTGCCAGCAGCGTACAGGCAATGGGACAGGACTATGGCTACACCTTC. Encoded protein: CASSVQAMGQDYGYTF. Using reference TRBV9 and TRBJ1-2 for the parts outside the CDR3, the full variable domain is DSGVTQTPKHLITATGQRVTLRCSPRSGDLSVYWYQQSLDQGLQFLIQYYNGEERAKGNILERFSAQQFPDLHSELNLSSLELGDSALYFCASSVQAMGQDYGYTFGSGTRLTVV.

The gene calls are TRBV11-2 and TRBJ1-1, with D possibly being TRBD1 (5 bases). In germline, CDR1 is SGHAT, CDR2 FQNNGV. The V and J ends lost 1 base and 5 bases respectively, with 14 bases between them. The CDR3 sequence is 15 residues long. CDR3 sequence: CASSLAPQGRTEAFF. The CDR3 bases are TGTGCCAGCAGCTTAGCCCCCCAGGGTAGGACTGAAGCTTTCTTT.

The CDR3 nucleotides are TGTGCCAGCAGCCAAGAAGGACAGCGTAATCAGCCCCAGCATTTT. It codes for CASSQEGQRNQPQHF. The chain combines TRBV4-2 with TRBJ1-5; D may be TRBD1 (6 bases). Germline V gives CDR1 LGHNA, CDR2 YNFKEQ. Trimming pared 0 bases from V and 4 bases from J, leaving 10 bases between. The CDR3 contains 15 residues.

V gene TRBV21-1 combines with J gene TRBJ1-2. TRBV21-1 is given as a pseudogene. The CDR3 consists of 14 residues. The CDR3 sequence is CASSKDPANYGYTF. Here the CDR3 DNA reads TGTGCCAGCAGCAAAGACCCGGCGAACTATGGCTACACCTTC.

V gene TRBV25-1 combines with J gene TRBJ1-6; D may be TRBD1 (5 bases). Looked up from germline, CDR1 is MGHDK and CDR2 is SYGVNS. The ends were cut back, 7 bases at V and 6 bases at J, with 19 bases in the middle. The CDR3 has 16 amino acids. CDR3 loop: CASTGPGRLPNSPLHF. The CDR3 DNA follows: TGTGCCAGCACCGGGCCGGGACGGCTTCCTAATTCACCCCTCCACTTT.

The chain uses TRBV27 and TRBJ1-2; TRBD1 matches at 8 bases. Trimming removed 2 bases from V and 3 bases from J; junction bases left unmatched: 14. Per the germline V gene, CDR1 is MNHEY and CDR2 is SMNVEV (reference sequence). CDR3 size: 18 residues. The CDR3 nucleotides read TGTGCCAGCAGTTTAAGGTCGACAGGGGATGGCGGCGACTATGGCTACACCTTC. Translation: CASSLRSTGDGGDYGYTF.

The V call is TRBV7-2, the J call TRBJ2-5; D not resolved. V was trimmed by 5 bases and J by 1 base, leaving 11 bases between them. This CDR3 contains 14 residues. In germline, CDR1 is SGHTA, CDR2 FQGNSA. CDR3 DNA: TGTGCCAGCAGCCCCGCGCCGGCCCAAGAGACCCAGTACTTC. Translation: CASSPAPAQETQYF.

This rearrangement joins TRBV28 to TRBJ1-6; D remains ambiguous. The germline V and J ends were trimmed by 0 bases and 7 bases, with 7 bases remaining between them. This CDR3 is 14 amino acids long. Germline V gives CDR1 MDHEN, CDR2 SYDVKM. Here the CDR3 DNA reads TGTGCCAGCAGTTTATGGGGGAGAAATTCACCCCTCCACTTT. Encoded protein: CASSLWGRNSPLHF.

This clonotype was seen more than once but under ten times. This sequence joins TRBV4-3 and TRBJ2-1, with 9 bases identical to TRBD1. Unmatched junction bases numbered 5, after V lost 4 bases and J lost 1 base. Germline V gene lookup returns CDR1 LGHNA and CDR2 YSLEER. The CDR3 length is 16 residues. The CDR3 DNA reads TGCGCCAGCAGCCTCGAAGGGACAGGGTCCTACAATGAGCAGTTCTTC. Translating gives CASSLEGTGSYNEQFF.

The chain employs TRBV6-5 and TRBJ1-1; possibly TRBD1 for D (5 bases). V shed 6 bases and J shed 3 bases, with 14 bases lying between them. Germline CDR1 reads MNHEY; CDR2 reads SVGAGI. The CDR3 extends over 14 amino acids. The CDR3 DNA reads as TGTGCCAGCAGGAAGGGCAGGGTGGACACTGAAGCTTTCTTT. This encodes CASRKGRVDTEAFF.

There are a few counts of this clonotype. The chain carries TRBV12-3 or TRBV12-4 and TRBJ1-2; no clear D. V dropped 6 bases and J dropped 2 bases, with 10 bases sitting between them. CDR3 length equals 13 residues. CDR3 amino acids: CASSQSANYGYTF. The CDR3 DNA reads TGTGCCAGCAGCCAATCGGCGAACTATGGCTACACCTTC.

J is TRBJ2-5 and V is TRBV9, with 8 nucleotides matching TRBD2. Per the germline V gene, CDR1 is SGDLS and CDR2 is YYNGEE. With V trimmed by 3 bases and J by 3 bases, 16 bases remained unmatched. CDR3 length equals 18 residues. CDR3 in DNA: TGTGCCAGCAGCGCGAGTCGGCTCACCGGGACTAGGGAAGAGACCCAGTACTTC. Encoded protein: CASSASRLTGTREETQYF.

The gene calls are TRBV6-2 or TRBV6-3 and TRBJ2-5; D perhaps matches TRBD2 (5 bases). Between the trimmed V and J ends, which lost 5 bases and 4 bases, there was a span of 14 bases. The CDR3 loop spans 14 amino acids. Germline V lookup: CDR1 MNHEY, CDR2 SVGEGT. CDR3 region: CASSPLLRGETQYF. CDR3 nucleotide sequence: TGTGCCAGCAGTCCCCTCCTACGGGGAGAGACCCAGTACTTC.

This rearrangement joins TRBV11-2 to TRBJ2-4, with a possible D match to TRBD2 (6 bases). Germline CDR1 and CDR2: SGHAT and FQNNGV. V shed 1 base and J shed 5 bases, with 12 bases lying between them. The CDR3 has 15 residues. The CDR3 bases are TGTGCCAGCAGCTTAGTGGCCAGCGGGCAAAACATTCAGTACTTC. Protein sequence: CASSLVASGQNIQYF.

This clonotype was observed a few times. The chain has TRBV18 and TRBJ2-3; the D gene is possibly TRBD2 (6 bases). The CDR3 has 17 residues. Germline CDR1 reads KGHSH; CDR2 reads LQKENI. Trimming removed 3 bases from V and 4 bases from J, with 20 bases in between. The CDR3 nucleotides are TGTGCCAGCTCACCGAGGGGCGCGGGGAGACGGGCAGATACGCAGTATTTT. Translating gives CASSPRGAGRRADTQYF.

This chain uses TRBV20-1 with TRBJ2-1; 7 bases match TRBD2. The germline gives CDR1 DFQATT, CDR2 SNEGSKA (reference sequence). The CDR3 runs to 13 residues. V gave up 4 bases and J gave up 2 bases; unmatched junction bases: 2. The CDR3 loop reads CSAKAGTYNEQFF. CDR3 DNA sequence: TGCAGTGCTAAAGCGGGGACCTACAATGAGCAGTTCTTC.

The genes are TRBV7-2 and TRBJ1-2; the D is unclear. This CDR3 has 14 amino acids. The V end was cut by 5 bases, the J end by 5 bases, with 15 bases between. Per the germline V gene, CDR1 is SGHTA and CDR2 is FQGNSA. CDR3 residues: CASSTSPGPYGYTF. The CDR3 DNA reads TGTGCCAGCAGCACGAGTCCGGGCCCTTATGGCTACACCTTC.

V and J are TRBV4-3 and TRBJ2-3; 9 bases line up with TRBD1. CDR1 is LGHNA, CDR2 YSLEER, per germline. V shed 3 bases and J 9 bases; nucleotides not matched to a gene: 10. The CDR3 sequence is 15 residues long. CDR3 nucleotide sequence: TGCGCCAGCAGCCAGATGGGGACAGGGCAAAGAACGCAGTATTTT. It specifies CASSQMGTGQRTQYF.

The chain uses TRBV20-1 and TRBJ2-3, with 15 bases fitting TRBD2. Germline lookup yields CDR1 DFQATT and CDR2 SNEGSKA (reference sequence). The CDR3 has 18 residues. V was pared by 1 base and J by 0 bases, with 5 bases of the junction left unmatched. The CDR3 loop is CSARGGTSGGPSTDTQYF. In DNA, the CDR3 is TGCAGTGCTAGAGGGGGGACTAGCGGGGGGCCTAGCACAGATACGCAGTATTTT.

CDR3 in amino acids: CASSPNPGTREQYF. CDR3 nucleotides: TGTGCCAGCAGCCCCAACCCAGGGACCCGCGAGCAGTACTTC. The rearrangement uses TRBV4-2 and TRBJ2-5; D is tentatively TRBD1 or TRBD2 (5 bases each). With the DNA end fitting TRBJ2-7 better, the J assignment may be wrong. The germline V gene has CDR1 LGHNA and CDR2 YNFKEQ. The CDR3 totals 14 residues.

This chain links TRBV7-2 with TRBJ2-3; the D is unclear. The germline gives CDR1 SGHTA, CDR2 FQGNSA. The CDR3 runs 15 residues. V was clipped by 1 base and J by 2 bases, with 10 bases between them. The CDR3 nucleotides read TGTGCCAGCAGCTTAGTAATCACAGCCACAGATACGCAGTATTTT. It encodes CASSLVITATDTQYF.

V and J are TRBV6-2 or TRBV6-3 and TRBJ2-7, with TRBD1 as a possible D gene (6 bases). The CDR3 contains 16 residues. Germline V gene data show CDR1 as MNHEY and CDR2 as SVGEGT. Between the trimmed V and J ends, which lost 4 bases and 7 bases, there was a span of 23 bases. This chain's CDR3 is CASSLSTGVGYNEQYF. In nucleotides, the CDR3 is TGTGCCAGCAGTTTATCGACAGGAGTGGGATACAATGAGCAGTACTTC.

This clonotype has just a few counts. This rearrangement joins TRBV5-1 to TRBJ1-6; 7 bases agree with TRBD1. The CDR3 contains 16 residues. Germline V gene lookup returns CDR1 SGHRS and CDR2 YFSETQ. The junction had 9 bases not matched to a gene; V was cut back by 4 bases and J by 5 bases. CDR3 in amino acids: CASSPGSGTDNSPLHF. DNA of the CDR3: TGCGCCAGCAGCCCGGGATCCGGGACAGATAATTCACCCCTCCACTTT.

This clonotype came up a few times. The rearrangement links TRBV20-1 to TRBJ2-1; TRBD2 agrees at 8 bases. This CDR3 is 16 amino acids long. Germline assignment: CDR1 DFQATT and CDR2 SNEGSKA (reference sequence). With V trimmed by 3 bases and J by 7 bases, 14 bases remained unmatched. The CDR3, as DNA: TGCAGTGCTAGGCAGACCCGGGGGGGCCTGTGGAATGAGCAGTTCTTC. Its translation: CSARQTRGGLWNEQFF.

The rearrangement joins TRBV4-3 to TRBJ1-5; possible D gene TRBD1, 5 bases. The CDR3 has 13 residues. Trimming removed 3 bases from V and 7 bases from J, with 10 bases in between. Germline CDR1 is LGHNA and CDR2 is YSLEER. The CDR3 bases are TGCGCCAGCAGCCACGGAGGGGACCAGCCCCAGCATTTT. Protein product: CASSHGGDQPQHF.

The J gene is TRBJ1-2, the V gene TRBV12-3 or TRBV12-4, with no clear D. Trimming pared 5 bases from V and 10 bases from J, leaving 20 bases between. There are 14 residues in the CDR3. The CDR3 DNA reads as TGTGCCAGCAGTCTCCGGGGTTTCGGCCATGACTACACCTTC. This gives the protein CASSLRGFGHDYTF.

In its sample, this clonotype was seen a few times. The rearrangement uses TRBV5-1 and TRBJ2-1; maybe TRBD2 (5 bases). The CDR3 is 15 amino acids. CDR1 and CDR2 (germline): SGHRS, YFSETQ. Between the trimmed V and J ends, which lost 0 bases and 5 bases, there was a span of 12 bases. The CDR3 is CASSLVVGEDNEQFF. The CDR3 DNA reads as TGCGCCAGCAGCTTGGTGGTGGGAGAGGACAATGAGCAGTTCTTC. Using reference TRBV5-1 and TRBJ2-1 for the parts outside the CDR3, the full variable domain is KAGVTQTPRYLIKTRGQQVTLSCSPISGHRSVSWYQQTPGQGLQFLFEYFSETQRNKGNFPGRFSGRQFSNSRSEMNVSTLELGDSALYLCASSLVVGEDNEQFFGPGTRLTVL.